This T cell receptor beta chain was recovered during a study of T cell responses to AZD1222 COVID-19 vaccine (dated by TCRdb to about 2021). At the level of the whole study: AZD1222 recipients given second doses at about 4 weeks or at about 12 weeks were pooled, since spike-specific TCR depth and breadth were not found to differ between the two schedules. A total of under 250 trial participants underwent TCR sequencing, of whom about 200 had received two doses of AZD1222 and about 26 had received two doses of the MenACWY control vaccine. Trial participants were enrolled by age into subgroups of 18-55, 56-69 and 70-plus years, and around 140, 26 and 57 TCR-sequenced participants, respectively, were included in these subgroups. The investigation overall reported the following: In the small 56-69-year group, the increase in depth fell short of significance, most likely because of low power. Conclusions about previously exposed vaccinees are limited because only five or six AZD1222 recipients were SARS-CoV-2 seropositive at baseline. Because no day 14 peak-response samples were available, repertoires were characterized only after the peak T cell response. Spike-specific TCR breadth and depth rose significantly after two AZD1222 doses compared with day 0 and with MenACWY recipients. Reportedly, almost half of the unique spike-specific TCRs recognized epitopes lying outside the regions that are mutated in the B.1.351 and B.1.1.7 variants. The vaccine-associated CD4 TCRs covered the entire spike protein, and the dominant responses fell in regions 160-218 and 743-854. Participants were mostly white British, with more females than males. The authors suggested clonal diversity may have been underestimated.

The time point label of this sample denotes: baseline before first vaccination. Samples from vaccinated people were obtained from the UK trials COV001 and COV002, which included a single-blind randomized controlled phase 2/3 trial of AZD1222 (ChAdOx1 nCoV-19) in healthy adults. For TCRbeta chain sequencing, PBMC samples from trial participants were taken at day 0 and at day 28 after the second dose. Remarks on this clone: This clone's antigen is unknown. No clone much larger than this one lies a single base away; base qualities are absent.

The CDR3 regions of human TCRbeta chains were analyzed by immunosequencing. Regarding the original processing steps: Repertoire TCRs were matched against a reference library of SARS-CoV-2-specific TCRs generated with the MIRA antigen-specificity platform. Breadth was defined as the fraction of unique TCRs that were SARS-CoV-2-associated. Depth was defined as the fraction of total T cells that were SARS-CoV-2-associated. Each spike-specific TCR was assigned to its reactive spike region and to a CD4 or CD8 class using the MIRA data. Log10-transformed breadth and depth values were compared by one-way ANOVA with Sidak's multiple comparisons tests. The immuneACCESS repertoire file appears here via TCRdb, limited to in-frame rearrangements. These files lack a portion of the clones; in checked studies, under half of the deficit traces to unresolved V genes, and the cause of the others is not known. D and trimming were read from the DNA, whereas the V and J calls and clone size are those reported in that table. The sample records about 110,000 clones, 88% of which are singletons. The ten biggest clones cover roughly 9.2% of the sample.

The source is an adult in good health. This specimen was peripheral blood, taken on day 0 of AZD1222 vaccination.

The CDR3 loop reads CASSTTGNTIYF. The bases read TGTGCCAGCAGCACCACTGGAAACACCATATATTTT. In this chain, TRBV7-8 is recombined with TRBJ1-3; no D gene is confidently identified. The CDR3 runs 12 residues from the cysteine to the phenylalanine. The sequence is cut down to CDR3 DNA, 36 bases in frame from base 1. Deletion took 5 bases off V and 2 bases off J, with a span of 4 bases between the germline ends. The germline V gene yields SGHVS for CDR1 and FQNEAQ for CDR2. When the CDR3 is completed using the reference TRBV7-8 and TRBJ1-3 genes on either side, the full variable domain is GAGVSQSPRYKVAKRGQDVALRCDPISGHVSLFWYQQALGQGPEFLTYFQNEAQLDKSGLPSDRFFAERPEGSVSTLKIQRTQQEDSAVYLCASSTTGNTIYFGEGSWLTVV.